The 29 T cell receptor beta chains reported below all come from one sample, sequenced in a study of cytomegalovirus exposure and HLA in healthy donors. Vbeta (60) and Jbeta (13) primers were used in the PCR. Profiled with immunoSEQ multiplex PCR; TCRdb holds only in-frame clones, not every one. The data show 100,000 or so clones, 76% seen once. Sequenced input: PBMCs. The receptors here all came from a woman aged 35 to 49 in good health and CMV-seropositive.

The chain recombines TRBV27 with TRBJ2-2, with 12 bases lining up with TRBD2. The J segment lost 7 bases and the V segment lost 5 bases, leaving 14 bases of the junction unmatched. Germline V gene data show CDR1 as MNHEY and CDR2 as SMNVEV (reference sequence). The length of the CDR3 is 18 residues. The CDR3 region is CASSPSFLLAGGVGELFF. The CDR3 bases are TGTGCCAGCAGTCCCTCTTTCTTACTAGCGGGGGGAGTCGGGGAGCTGTTTTTT.

The gene calls are TRBV19 and TRBJ1-1; TRBD1 matches 7 bases. The CDR3 contains 13 residues. The germline CDR1 and CDR2 sequences are LNHDA and SQIVND (reference sequence). V shed 4 bases, J shed 4 bases, and the junction held 3 bases outside the gene matches. The CDR3 DNA sequence: TGTGCCAGTAGTACACAGGGGCCCACTGAAGCTTTCTTT. Protein: CASSTQGPTEAFF.

This chain connects TRBV6-5 to TRBJ2-7, with TRBD2 matching over 10 bases. The CDR3 totals 15 residues. The germline V gene has CDR1 MNHEY and CDR2 SVGAGI. Trimming cost V 0 bases and J 3 bases; bases outside gene matches: 2. The CDR3 loop reads CASSYSRTSGYEQYF. The CDR3 DNA reads TGTGCCAGCAGTTACTCGCGGACTAGCGGCTACGAGCAGTACTTC.

The CDR3 region is CASSEWGTGGTDTQYF. The CDR3 nucleotides read TGTGCCAGCAGTGAATGGGGGACAGGGGGCACAGATACGCAGTATTTT. The chain employs TRBV25-1 and TRBJ2-3, with TRBD1 matching 10 bases. The CDR3 is 16 amino acids. The germline V gene has CDR1 MGHDK and CDR2 SYGVNS. V was pared by 1 base and J by 1 base, with 2 bases of the junction left unmatched.

CDR3 sequence reads: CASSSPTGEAEKLFF. The CDR3 nucleotides are TGTGCCAGCAGCTCCCCGACAGGGGAAGCGGAAAAACTGTTTTTT. The chain links TRBV5-6 to TRBJ1-4; TRBD1 agrees at 8 bases. This CDR3 has 15 residues. The trim removed 3 bases at V and 8 bases at J, leaving 9 bases unmatched. The germline V gene has CDR1 SGHDT and CDR2 YYEEEE.

The CDR3 bases are TGTGCCAGCAATCTGGGGGGGGCTGGCACAGATACGCAGTATTTT. Encoded protein: CASNLGGAGTDTQYF. The chain is built from TRBV6-1 and TRBJ2-3, with a tentative D call TRBD2 (7 bases). This CDR3 spans 15 amino acids. The germline gives CDR1 MNHNS, CDR2 SASEGT. Trimming took off 7 bases at V and 1 base at J, with 15 bases between the two ends.

This clone was recorded only once. The chain has TRBV6-5 and TRBJ1-3, with TRBD1 matching over 9 bases. The CDR3 covers 16 residues. Trimming at V came to 1 base and at J to 1 base, leaving 2 bases not matched to a gene. Germline V CDR1 and CDR2: MNHEY, SVGAGI. The CDR3 DNA sequence: TGTGCCAGCAGTTACTTGGGGACAGGGTCTGGAAACACCATATATTTT. Its translation is CASSYLGTGSGNTIYF.

The chain links TRBV18 to TRBJ1-5; the D gene is possibly TRBD1 (6 bases). Trimming cost V 2 bases and J 3 bases, with 8 bases left between them. This CDR3 spans 14 amino acids. CDR1 is KGHSH, CDR2 LQKENI, per germline. In DNA, the CDR3 is TGTGCCAGCTCACCAACAGGGATCAATCAGCCCCAGCATTTT. Translated: CASSPTGINQPQHF.

The rearrangement uses TRBV18 and TRBJ1-2, with 9 bases fitting TRBD1. The CDR3 consists of 17 residues. Germline-derived CDR1 and CDR2 are KGHSH and LQKENI. The ends lost 2 bases at V and 8 bases at J; junction bases unmatched: 15. CDR3 nucleotide sequence: TGTGCCAGCTCACCAAACGTCCAGGGACAGGGTGAATACGGCTACACCTTC. Protein: CASSPNVQGQGEYGYTF.

The V gene is TRBV10-3, the J gene TRBJ2-2; the match to TRBD2 covers 8 bases. The germline V gene encodes CDR1 ENHRY and CDR2 SYGVKD. CDR3 length equals 14 residues. V shed 4 bases, J shed 6 bases, and the junction held 4 bases outside the gene matches. CDR3 residues: CAISGGLVPGELFF. The CDR3 nucleotides are TGTGCCATCAGTGGGGGACTAGTGCCCGGGGAGCTGTTTTTT.

CDR3 sequence (DNA): TGCGCCAGCAGCTTGGACAATCTGAGGGACTACACCTTC. Translating it yields CASSLDNLRDYTF. The chain couples TRBV5-1 to TRBJ1-2, with unresolved D. The germline V gene encodes CDR1 SGHRS and CDR2 YFSETQ. The V gene lost 0 bases and the J gene lost 10 bases, with 13 bases spanning the gap. The CDR3 is 13 residues long.

This clone came up a few times. The V gene is TRBV15, the J gene TRBJ2-7, with D tentatively TRBD2 (5 bases). V lost 6 bases, J lost 1 base, and 16 bases lay in between. CDR1 and CDR2 from the germline V gene are LNHNV and YYDKDF (reference sequence). The CDR3 contains 15 residues. The CDR3 here is CATRTFSAGSYEQYF. CDR3 in DNA: TGTGCCACCAGAACCTTCTCTGCGGGTTCCTACGAGCAGTACTTC. Combining the CDR3 with reference TRBV15 and TRBJ2-7 gives the whole variable domain DAMVIQNPRYQVTQFGKPVTLSCSQTLNHNVMYWYQQKSSQAPKLLFHYYDKDFNNEADTPDNFQSRRPNTSFCFLDIRSPGLGDTAMYLCATRTFSAGSYEQYFGPGTRLTVT.

With respect to this clone: The junction departs from germline at one end; a sequencing error may be responsible. The rearrangement uses TRBV6-5 and TRBJ2-1; TRBD1 might be the D (6 bases). Germline values: CDR1 MNHEY, CDR2 SVGAGI. This CDR3 region has 15 residues. The CDR3 coding sequence is TGTGCCAGCAGTTTCGCCGGGACACCCTACGATGAGCAGTTCTTC. Translated, it gives CASSFAGTPYDEQFF.

The chain recombines TRBV29-1 with TRBJ1-5; possibly TRBD1 for D (5 bases). The CDR3 length is 13 residues. Germline V gene sequence: CDR1 SQVTM, CDR2 ANQGSEA. Trimming removed 6 bases from V and 6 bases from J, with 15 bases in between. CDR3 protein: CSVVDSVSQPQHF. CDR3 nucleotides: TGCAGCGTCGTCGACAGCGTCTCTCAGCCCCAGCATTTT.

This chain connects TRBV7-2 to TRBJ2-1, with D perhaps matching TRBD1 (5 bases). CDR3 length: 14 amino acids. V dropped 5 bases and J dropped 6 bases, with 14 bases sitting between them. Germline-derived CDR1 and CDR2 are SGHTA and FQGNSA. CDR3: CASSRYGAGNEQFF. CDR3 coding DNA: TGTGCCAGCAGCCGTTATGGGGCAGGCAATGAGCAGTTCTTC.

V and J are TRBV2 and TRBJ2-1, with D possibly being TRBD2 (6 bases). CDR1 SNHLY and CDR2 FYNNEI come from the germline V gene. The CDR3 contains 16 residues. Trimming stripped 4 bases from V and 9 bases from J, with 22 bases between. CDR3 protein: CASSAGSLLASGEQFF. As DNA, the CDR3 is TGTGCCAGCAGTGCTGGATCACTCCTAGCGTCGGGTGAGCAGTTCTTC.

The chain uses TRBV4-2 and TRBJ1-2; no reliable D call. Germline V gives CDR1 LGHNA, CDR2 YNFKEQ. The CDR3 length is 14 residues. V was cut by 4 bases and J by 4 bases, with 13 bases left in between. The CDR3 sequence: CASSPYDGSYGYTF. The CDR3 region has the DNA TGTGCCAGCAGCCCGTATGACGGGTCCTATGGCTACACCTTC.

J is TRBJ1-1 and V is TRBV5-1; a weak D match, TRBD1 (6 bases). The CDR3 runs to 14 residues. Trimming stripped 4 bases from V and 0 bases from J, with 10 bases between. Germline CDR1 and CDR2: SGHRS and YFSETQ. The CDR3 reads CASSTGQMNTEAFF. CDR3 DNA sequence: TGCGCCAGCAGCACAGGACAGATGAACACTGAAGCTTTCTTT.

The chain joins TRBV6-4 to TRBJ1-6; possibly TRBD1 for D (6 bases). Germline CDR1 and CDR2: MRHNA and SNTAGT. Trimming cost V 10 bases and J 0 bases, with 10 bases left between them. This CDR3 has 14 residues. CDR3 protein: CANVQGSYNSPLHF. CDR3 sequence (DNA): TGTGCCAACGTACAGGGCTCCTATAATTCACCCCTCCACTTT.

This chain links TRBV2 with TRBJ2-1; no definite D call. The CDR3 runs 14 residues. V was clipped by 4 bases and J by 2 bases, with 9 bases between them. Per germline, CDR1 SNHLY and CDR2 FYNNEI. The CDR3 DNA reads as TGTGCCAGCAGTGGAGTTTCCCCCTACAATGAGCAGTTCTTC. It yields the protein CASSGVSPYNEQFF.

This clone was recorded only once. The chain is built from TRBV27 and TRBJ1-3; D gene ambiguous. V was cut by 2 bases and J by 0 bases, with 5 bases left in between. The CDR3 length is 14 residues. CDR1 MNHEY and CDR2 SMNVEV come from the germline V gene (reference sequence). As DNA, the CDR3 is TGTGCCAGCAGTTTAGCGGCCTCTGGAAACACCATATATTTT. Protein sequence: CASSLAASGNTIYF.

V usage is TRBV7-6 and J usage is TRBJ2-3; D is unresolved. The CDR3 sequence is 13 residues long. The V end lost 1 base, the J end lost 4 bases, and 6 bases lay between the germline ends. Germline lookup yields CDR1 SGHVS and CDR2 FNYEAQ. CDR3 in amino acids: CASSLDRSDTQYF. The CDR3, as DNA: TGTGCCAGCAGCTTAGACCGGTCAGATACGCAGTATTTT.

The chain is built from TRBV15 and TRBJ1-5, with 8 bases matching TRBD1. This CDR3 spans 15 amino acids. V lost 1 base, J lost 4 bases, and 3 bases stayed unmatched. Germline assignment: CDR1 LNHNV and CDR2 YYDKDF (reference sequence). CDR3 amino acids: CATSRGQGMNQPQHF. As DNA, the CDR3 is TGTGCCACCAGCAGAGGACAGGGGATGAATCAGCCCCAGCATTTT. Drawing the rest from reference TRBV15 and TRBJ1-5, the complete variable domain is DAMVIQNPRYQVTQFGKPVTLSCSQTLNHNVMYWYQQKSSQAPKLLFHYYDKDFNNEADTPDNFQSRRPNTSFCFLDIRSPGLGDTAMYLCATSRGQGMNQPQHFGDGTRLSIL.

J is TRBJ1-6 and V is TRBV6-5, with a tentative D call TRBD1 (6 bases). Germline CDR1 reads MNHEY; CDR2 reads SVGAGI. The CDR3 has 15 amino acids. The V gene lost 4 bases and the J gene lost 9 bases, with 16 bases spanning the gap. The CDR3 loop reads CASSLGTPRSSPLHF. The CDR3 bases are TGTGCCAGCAGTTTGGGGACACCGCGCAGTTCACCCCTCCACTTT.

The genes are TRBV5-1 and TRBJ2-5, with 8 bases matching TRBD2. V lost 4 bases, J lost 4 bases, and 12 bases stayed unmatched. The CDR3 extends over 16 amino acids. Germline CDR1 and CDR2: SGHRS and YFSETQ. CDR3 amino acids: CASSVVSGGGGETQYF. CDR3 nucleotide sequence: TGCGCCAGCAGCGTCGTTTCGGGGGGGGGCGGAGAGACCCAGTACTTC.

The chain links TRBV7-9 to TRBJ1-1; D may be TRBD1 (6 bases). V was cut by 2 bases and J by 3 bases, with 13 bases left in between. This CDR3 has 15 amino acids. Germline-derived CDR1 and CDR2 are SEHNR and FQNEAQ (reference sequence). CDR3 coding DNA: TGTGCCAGCAGCTTAAGGGGGGGCAGTGACACTGAAGCTTTCTTT. Amino acids: CASSLRGGSDTEAFF.

V is TRBV7-3 and J is TRBJ1-4, with D uncertain. V lost 6 bases and J 5 bases, leaving 22 bases between the germline ends. The CDR3 covers 17 residues. Germline lookup yields CDR1 SGHTA and CDR2 FQGTGA. The CDR3 spells CASRPFLGEAFNEKLFF. For the CDR3, the DNA is TGTGCCAGCAGACCTTTTTTAGGAGAAGCTTTCAATGAAAAACTGTTTTTT.

This chain joins TRBV7-2 and TRBJ1-1; 7 bases match TRBD1. From germline, CDR1 is SGHTA and CDR2 FQGNSA. The CDR3 is 16 residues long. V shed 2 bases, J shed 0 bases, and the junction held 6 bases outside the gene matches. CDR3: CASSLRAGGMNTEAFF. The CDR3 bases are TGTGCCAGCAGCTTAAGGGCAGGGGGAATGAACACTGAAGCTTTCTTT. The full variable domain, completed using reference TRBV7-2 and TRBJ1-1, is GAGVSQSPSNKVTEKGKDVELRCDPISGHTALYWYRQSLGQGLEFLIYFQGNSAPDKSGLPSDRFSAERTGGSVSTLTIQRTQQEDSAVYLCASSLRAGGMNTEAFFGQGTRLTVV.

The CDR3 region has the DNA TGTGCCAGCAGAAGGCCTCAGGGGTTCTATGGCTACACCTTC. Protein product: CASRRPQGFYGYTF. The chain combines TRBV6-6 with TRBJ1-2; a possible D gene is TRBD1 (6 bases). CDR1 is MNHNY, CDR2 SVGAGI, per germline (reference sequence). V lost 6 bases and J 4 bases, leaving 15 bases between the germline ends. The CDR3 length is 14 residues.